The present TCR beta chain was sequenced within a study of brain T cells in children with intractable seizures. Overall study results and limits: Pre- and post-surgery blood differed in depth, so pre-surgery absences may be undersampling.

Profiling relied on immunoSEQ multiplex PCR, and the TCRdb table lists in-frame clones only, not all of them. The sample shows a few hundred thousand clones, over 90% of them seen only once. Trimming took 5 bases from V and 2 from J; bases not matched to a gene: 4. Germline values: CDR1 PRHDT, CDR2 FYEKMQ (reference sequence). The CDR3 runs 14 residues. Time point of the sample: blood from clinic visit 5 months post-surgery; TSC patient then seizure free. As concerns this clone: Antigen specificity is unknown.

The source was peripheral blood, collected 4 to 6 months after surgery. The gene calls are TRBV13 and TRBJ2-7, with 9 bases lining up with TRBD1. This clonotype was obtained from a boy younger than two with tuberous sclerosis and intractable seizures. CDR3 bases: TGTGCCAGCAGCCCCGGGACAGGGACCTACGAGCAGTACTTC. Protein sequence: CASSPGTGTYEQYF.